Shown below are 28 T cell receptor beta chains from a single sample sequenced in a study of blood T cell repertoires in COVID-19. Sequencing was performed with immunoSEQ multiplex PCR; in TCRdb, only in-frame clones are kept and a portion is missing. This table has some 320,000 clones, roughly nine tenths appearing once. Sequencing input: PBMCs or T cells enriched from blood (not recorded which). The receptors were gathered from a man aged 55 to 70 who had recovered from COVID-19.

This chain uses TRBV4-1 with TRBJ1-6; weak D call: TRBD1 (5 bases). Germline-derived CDR1 and CDR2 are MGHRA and YSYEKL. V was cut by 1 base and J by 6 bases, with 7 bases left in between. The CDR3 runs to 14 residues. The CDR3 region is CASSQAQGNSPLHF. CDR3 coding DNA: TGCGCCAGCAGCCAAGCCCAGGGTAATTCACCCCTCCACTTT.

The chain has TRBV12-3 or TRBV12-4 and TRBJ2-1, with a weak D call TRBD2 (5 bases). There are 13 residues in the CDR3. Trimming removed 5 bases at V and 6 bases at J, with 11 bases between. CDR3 loop: CASSPEGSNEQFF. In DNA form, the CDR3 reads TGTGCCAGCAGTCCGGAAGGGAGCAATGAGCAGTTCTTC.

The chain combines TRBV3-1 (or the pseudogene TRBV3-2) with TRBJ2-1; 7 bases are shared with TRBD2. Germline trimming cut 8 bases from V and 3 bases from J; bases unmatched to any gene: 7. Looked up from germline, CDR1 is LGHDT and CDR2 is YNNKEL (reference sequence). CDR3 size: 14 residues. This chain's CDR3 is CASAGWEGYNEQFF. CDR3 DNA: TGTGCCAGCGCTGGGTGGGAGGGCTACAATGAGCAGTTCTTC.

The CDR3 DNA is TGCGCCAGCAGCTTGGCTAGCGGGTATCGCTCCTACAATGAGCAGTTCTTC. This translates into CASSLASGYRSYNEQFF. The gene calls are TRBV5-1 and TRBJ2-1, with TRBD2 matching 8 bases. The CDR3 loop spans 17 amino acids. Germline V gives CDR1 SGHRS, CDR2 YFSETQ. V was pared by 0 bases and J by 0 bases, with 5 bases of the junction left unmatched.

The V and J genes are TRBV4-1 and TRBJ1-1, with D possibly being TRBD1 (6 bases). Germline assignment: CDR1 MGHRA and CDR2 YSYEKL. Deletions cut 1 base from V and 4 bases from J, with 13 bases between. The CDR3 loop spans 15 amino acids. CDR3 sequence: CASSQGVRGGTEAFF. CDR3 nucleotides: TGCGCCAGCAGCCAAGGTGTTAGGGGGGGCACTGAAGCTTTCTTT.

The chain joins TRBV7-9 to TRBJ1-1; D may be TRBD1 (5 bases). Per germline, CDR1 SEHNR and CDR2 FQNEAQ (reference sequence). The V end lost 2 bases, the J end lost 4 bases, and 11 bases lay between the germline ends. The CDR3 totals 14 residues. The CDR3 nucleotides are TGTGCCAGCAGCTTACAGGGAGGCGTCACTGAAGCTTTCTTT. It translates to CASSLQGGVTEAFF.

CDR3 residues: CASSLPRGRYNSPLHF. CDR3 sequence (DNA): TGTGCCAGCAGCCTCCCCCGGGGAAGGTATAATTCACCCCTCCACTTT. The chain combines TRBV3-1 (or the pseudogene TRBV3-2) with TRBJ1-6; D is undetermined. Trimming took 4 bases from V and 4 from J, leaving 14 bases between them. In germline, CDR1 is LGHDT, CDR2 YNNKEL (reference sequence). CDR3 length equals 16 residues.

This clone was detected many times. The rearrangement uses TRBV28 and TRBJ1-2; D is uncertain. Germline lookup yields CDR1 MDHEN and CDR2 SYDVKM. The CDR3 is made up of 14 amino acids. V was shortened by 1 base and J by 7 bases, with 13 bases between the two germline ends. The CDR3 DNA is TGTGCCAGCAGTTTATTAGGGAGGGTTGGTGGCTACACCTTC. Its translation: CASSLLGRVGGYTF.

This chain links TRBV6-5 with TRBJ1-2; D unresolved. The germline CDR1 and CDR2 sequences are MNHEY and SVGAGI. CDR3 length: 15 amino acids. V was cut by 0 bases and J by 4 bases, with 12 bases left in between. The CDR3 DNA reads as TGTGCCAGCAGTTACTCGTTGGGCGCCTTCTATGGCTACACCTTC. Translated, it gives CASSYSLGAFYGYTF.

The chain has TRBV6-1 and TRBJ2-6; 9 positions match TRBD1. The CDR3 runs 17 residues. Germline assignment: CDR1 MNHNS and CDR2 SASEGT. The V gene end was trimmed by 3 bases and the J gene end by 2 bases; junction bases not matched to a gene: 5. The CDR3 sequence is CASSDSGQGAGANVLTF. DNA of the CDR3: TGTGCCAGCAGTGATTCGGGACAGGGTGCTGGGGCCAACGTCCTGACTTTC.

This clone was seen once. The chain joins TRBV2 to TRBJ1-1; TRBD1 matches 9 bases. Germline V gene lookup returns CDR1 SNHLY and CDR2 FYNNEI. The CDR3 is made up of 13 amino acids. V lost 10 bases and J lost 2; bases outside the gene matches: 5. The CDR3 region has the DNA TGTGCCACCTTGGACAGGGGAAACACTGAAGCTTTCTTT. This encodes CATLDRGNTEAFF.

The chain combines TRBV11-2 with TRBJ2-1; 12 bases align to TRBD2. Per germline, CDR1 SGHAT and CDR2 FQNNGV. The CDR3 is 15 residues long. After removal of 1 base from V and 9 bases from J, the junction contained 4 bases not matched to a gene. The CDR3 protein is CASSLGTSGRSEQFF. Written as DNA, the CDR3 is TGTGCCAGCAGCTTAGGCACTAGCGGGAGGAGTGAGCAGTTCTTC.

The sample holds one count of this clone. The rearrangement uses TRBV5-4 and TRBJ1-1, with D perhaps TRBD1 (5 bases). In germline, CDR1 is SGHNT, CDR2 YYREEE (reference sequence). V gave up 4 bases and J gave up 4 bases, with 14 bases separating them. This CDR3 region has 14 residues. CDR3 DNA sequence: TGTGCCAGCAGCGTCAGACAGCATAGCACTGAAGCTTTCTTT. Translating gives CASSVRQHSTEAFF.

The chain carries TRBV27 and TRBJ2-1; 10 bases are a match to TRBD2. Unmatched junction bases numbered 12, after V lost 5 bases and J lost 8 bases. The CDR3 loop spans 16 amino acids. Per germline, CDR1 MNHEY and CDR2 SMNVEV (reference sequence). The CDR3 loop reads CASSLKTSGKVYEQFF. The CDR3 bases are TGTGCCAGCAGTCTCAAAACTAGCGGGAAGGTCTATGAGCAGTTCTTC.

V usage is TRBV9 and J usage is TRBJ1-6; no clear D. Trimming left V 7 bases short and J 0 bases short, with 11 bases between. The CDR3 has 15 amino acids. The germline V gene encodes CDR1 SGDLS and CDR2 YYNGEE. For the CDR3, the DNA is TGTGCCAGCGCCGGCGGGAGCTCCTATAATTCACCCCTCCACTTT. It specifies CASAGGSSYNSPLHF.

The rearrangement joins TRBV7-6 to TRBJ2-3, with TRBD2 as a possible D gene (5 bases). The germline gives CDR1 SGHVS, CDR2 FNYEAQ. CDR3 size: 17 residues. Trimming stripped 5 bases from V and 5 bases from J, with 23 bases between. The CDR3 reads CASSHPVRGIGGDTQYF. The CDR3 DNA is TGTGCCAGCAGCCATCCGGTTCGAGGGATAGGAGGAGATACGCAGTATTTT.

The J gene is TRBJ1-1, the V gene TRBV7-3; D uncertain. V lost 2 bases, J lost 4 bases, and 11 bases lay in between. CDR1 and CDR2 from the germline V gene are SGHTA and FQGTGA. This CDR3 is built from 14 residues. CDR3 nucleotides: TGTGCCAGCAGCTTAGAGGGCTTGGGCACTGAAGCTTTCTTT. This encodes CASSLEGLGTEAFF.

This clone has just a few counts. J is TRBJ1-2 and V is TRBV12-3 or TRBV12-4; 9 nucleotides match TRBD1. CDR3 length: 13 residues. The V and J ends lost 3 bases and 8 bases, in that order; junction bases with no gene match: 4. CDR3 in DNA: TGTGCCAGCAGTTTGGGGACAGGGCTAGGCTACACCTTC. Its protein product is CASSLGTGLGYTF.

The gene calls are TRBV27 and TRBJ2-7, with D tentatively TRBD2 (7 bases). Trimming removed 6 bases from V and 0 bases from J, with 18 bases in between. Per germline, CDR1 MNHEY and CDR2 SMNVEV (reference sequence). CDR3 length equals 16 residues. For the CDR3, the DNA is TGTGCCAGCAGGCCACCTCGGGGGGCCCGCTCCTACGAGCAGTACTTC. Protein: CASRPPRGARSYEQYF.

This clone was counted a single time. This chain uses TRBV14 with TRBJ2-7, with 14 positions matching TRBD2. Germline V gene sequence: CDR1 SGHDN, CDR2 FVKESK. V lost 4 bases and J lost 5; bases outside the gene matches: 4. There are 15 residues in the CDR3. As DNA, the CDR3 is TGTGCCAGCAGCCCCGGACTAGCGGGGGGTCACGAGCAGTACTTC. Translation gives CASSPGLAGGHEQYF. The whole variable domain, remainder taken from reference TRBV14 and TRBJ2-7, is EAGVTQFPSHSVIEKGQTVTLRCDPISGHDNLYWYRRVMGKEIKFLLHFVKESKQDESGMPNNRFLAERTGGTYSTLKVQPAELEDSGVYFCASSPGLAGGHEQYFGPGTRLTVT.

The chain couples TRBV4-1 to TRBJ1-3; 11 bases align to TRBD1. With V trimmed by 4 bases and J by 4 bases, 6 bases remained unmatched. CDR1 and CDR2 (germline): MGHRA, YSYEKL. The CDR3 contains 16 residues. Here the CDR3 DNA reads TGCGCCAGCAGCCCACTTGGGACAGGGGGAGGAAACACCATATATTTT. This encodes CASSPLGTGGGNTIYF.

The rearrangement joins TRBV5-1 to TRBJ2-2, with TRBD2 matching over 12 bases. V was clipped by 0 bases and J by 0 bases; unmatched bases: 9. The CDR3 has 20 residues. The germline V gene encodes CDR1 SGHRS and CDR2 YFSETQ. Here the CDR3 reads CASSLAGPLAGGPNTGELFF. The CDR3, as DNA: TGCGCCAGCAGCTTGGCCGGCCCGCTAGCGGGGGGGCCGAACACCGGGGAGCTGTTTTTT.

This chain links TRBV5-4 with TRBJ1-2; 10 bases fit TRBD1. The CDR3 is 15 residues long. The trim removed 4 bases at V and 7 bases at J, leaving 10 bases unmatched. Germline assignment: CDR1 SGHNT and CDR2 YYREEE (reference sequence). In DNA, the CDR3 is TGTGCCAGCAGCCCGGAGGGACAGGGGAGAGGTGGCTACACCTTC. Protein sequence: CASSPEGQGRGGYTF.

The chain links TRBV5-1 to TRBJ1-2; maybe TRBD1 (6 bases). The CDR3 covers 14 residues. Germline-derived CDR1 and CDR2 are SGHRS and YFSETQ. V was pared by 3 bases and J by 4 bases, with 13 bases between. CDR3 coding DNA: TGCGCCAGCAGCTACGAGCCGGACAGCTATGGCTACACCTTC. Protein: CASSYEPDSYGYTF. The variable domain in full, with the rest retrieved from reference TRBV5-1 and TRBJ1-2, is KAGVTQTPRYLIKTRGQQVTLSCSPISGHRSVSWYQQTPGQGLQFLFEYFSETQRNKGNFPGRFSGRQFSNSRSEMNVSTLELGDSALYLCASSYEPDSYGYTFGSGTRLTVV.

CDR3 bases: TGTGCCAGTAGTAACAGGGCCAGACCTGAAAAACTGTTTTTT. It yields the protein CASSNRARPEKLFF. The chain joins TRBV19 to TRBJ1-4, with D perhaps TRBD1 (6 bases). The CDR3 is 14 residues long. CDR1 LNHDA and CDR2 SQIVND come from the germline V gene (reference sequence). V lost 4 bases and J 7 bases, leaving 13 bases between the germline ends.

The chain joins TRBV18 to TRBJ1-2; D remains ambiguous. This CDR3 has 14 amino acids. The V end was cut by 3 bases, the J end by 2 bases, with 10 bases between. Germline CDR1 reads KGHSH; CDR2 reads LQKENI. The CDR3 loop is CASSPSRSNYGYTF. The CDR3 DNA follows: TGTGCCAGCTCACCGTCCCGGAGCAACTATGGCTACACCTTC.

This sequence joins TRBV5-1 and TRBJ2-7, with TRBD1 as a possible D gene (6 bases). Trimming took 2 bases from V and 4 from J, leaving 13 bases between them. Germline V gene sequence: CDR1 SGHRS, CDR2 YFSETQ. The CDR3 consists of 14 residues. The CDR3 here is CASSFVEGGYEQYF. The CDR3 coding sequence is TGCGCCAGCAGCTTCGTCGAAGGGGGTTACGAGCAGTACTTC.

V and J are TRBV3-1 (or the pseudogene TRBV3-2) and TRBJ2-3; TRBD2 matches at 9 bases. The V segment lost 4 bases and the J segment 6 bases; nucleotides outside the gene matches: 8. Germline CDR1 is LGHDT and CDR2 is YNNKEL (reference sequence). CDR3 length: 15 amino acids. The CDR3 sequence: CASSLRGGRADTQYF. CDR3 sequence (DNA): TGTGCCAGCAGCCTCCGGGGCGGGAGGGCCGATACGCAGTATTTT.